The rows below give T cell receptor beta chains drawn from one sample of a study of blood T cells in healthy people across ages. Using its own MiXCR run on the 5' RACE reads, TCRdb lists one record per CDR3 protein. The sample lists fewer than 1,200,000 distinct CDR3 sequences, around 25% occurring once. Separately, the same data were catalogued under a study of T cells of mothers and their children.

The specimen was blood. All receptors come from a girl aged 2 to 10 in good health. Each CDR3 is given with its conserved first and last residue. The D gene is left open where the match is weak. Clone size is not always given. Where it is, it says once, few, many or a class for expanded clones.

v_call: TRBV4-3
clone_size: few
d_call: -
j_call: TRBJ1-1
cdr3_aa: CASSQARVITEAFF
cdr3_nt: TGCGCCAGCAGCCAGGCAAGGGTAATCACTGAAGCTTTCTTT

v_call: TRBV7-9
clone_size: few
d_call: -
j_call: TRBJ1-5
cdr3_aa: CASSSLDGDSNQPQHF
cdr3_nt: TGTGCCAGCAGCTCCTTGGACGGAGATAGCAATCAGCCCCAGCATTTT

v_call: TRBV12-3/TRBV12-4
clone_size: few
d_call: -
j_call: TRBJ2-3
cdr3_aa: CASSFGTDAQYF
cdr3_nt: TGTGCCAGCAGTTTTGGAACAGATGCGCAGTATTTT

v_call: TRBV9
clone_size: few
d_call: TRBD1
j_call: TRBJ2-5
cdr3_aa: CASSASTGNVRETQYF
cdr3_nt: TGTGCCAGCAGCGCCTCGACAGGGAATGTTAGAGAGACCCAGTACTTC

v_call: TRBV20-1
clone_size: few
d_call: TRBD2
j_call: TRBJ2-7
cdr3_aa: CSALRTSSTYEQYF
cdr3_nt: TGCAGTGCTCTAAGGACTAGCAGCACCTACGAGCAGTACTTC

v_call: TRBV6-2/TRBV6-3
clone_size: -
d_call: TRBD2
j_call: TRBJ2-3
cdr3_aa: CASSKTGTSGRADTQYF
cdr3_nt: TGTGCCAGCAGCAAAACCGGGACTAGCGGCCGCGCGGATACGCAGTATTTT

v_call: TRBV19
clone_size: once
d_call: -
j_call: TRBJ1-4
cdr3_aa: CASSTDGYTNEKLFF
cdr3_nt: TGTGCCAGTAGTACAGACGGCTATACTAATGAAAAACTGTTTTTT

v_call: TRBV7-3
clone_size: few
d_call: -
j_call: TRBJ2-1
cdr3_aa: CASSLSSGEQFF
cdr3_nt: TGTGCCAGCAGCTTATCATCGGGTGAGCAGTTCTTC

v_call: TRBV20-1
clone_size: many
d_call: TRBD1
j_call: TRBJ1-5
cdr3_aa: CSAKTGGSNQPQHF
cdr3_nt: TGCAGTGCTAAGACAGGGGGCAGCAATCAGCCCCAGCATTTT

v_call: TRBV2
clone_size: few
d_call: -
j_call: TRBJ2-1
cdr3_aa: CASSESGGFYNEQFF
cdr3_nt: TGTGCCAGCAGTGAGAGCGGAGGGTTTTACAATGAGCAGTTCTTC

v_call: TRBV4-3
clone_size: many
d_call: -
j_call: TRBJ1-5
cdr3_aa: CASGPGVGQPQHF
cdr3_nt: TGCGCCAGCGGCCCTGGGGTCGGTCAGCCCCAGCATTTT

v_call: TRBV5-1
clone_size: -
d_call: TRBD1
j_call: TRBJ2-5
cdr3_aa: CASSIRQGQETQYF
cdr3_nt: TGCGCCAGCAGCATCCGACAGGGTCAAGAGACCCAGTACTTC

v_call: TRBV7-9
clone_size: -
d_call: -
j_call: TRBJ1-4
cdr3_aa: CASSLEGIGGTDEKLFF
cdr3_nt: TGTGCCAGCAGCTTAGAGGGGATCGGAGGGACCGATGAAAAACTGTTTTTT

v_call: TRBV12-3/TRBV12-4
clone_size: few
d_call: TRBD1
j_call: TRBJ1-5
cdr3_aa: CASSGRGGNQPQHF
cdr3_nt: TGTGCCAGCAGTGGCAGGGGGGGCAATCAGCCCCAGCATTTT

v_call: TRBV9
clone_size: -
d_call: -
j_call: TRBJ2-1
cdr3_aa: CASSVVLAPSEQFF
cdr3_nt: TGTGCCAGCAGCGTAGTCCTAGCCCCTAGTGAGCAGTTCTTC

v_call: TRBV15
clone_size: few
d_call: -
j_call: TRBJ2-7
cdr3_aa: CATSREAGQGGYEQYF
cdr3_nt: TGTGCCACCAGCAGAGAGGCCGGACAGGGAGGGTACGAGCAGTACTTC

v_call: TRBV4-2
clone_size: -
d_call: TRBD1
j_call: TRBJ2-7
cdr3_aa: CASSQPIDRASYEQYF
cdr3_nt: TGTGCCAGCAGCCAACCGATAGACAGGGCCTCCTACGAGCAGTACTTC

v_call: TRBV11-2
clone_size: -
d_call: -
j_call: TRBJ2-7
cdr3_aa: CASSLTGPPYEQYF
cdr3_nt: TGTGCCAGCAGCCTCACCGGGCCACCCTACGAGCAGTACTTC

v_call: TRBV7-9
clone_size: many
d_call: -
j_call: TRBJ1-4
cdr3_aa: CASSSQGSNEKLFF
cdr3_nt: TGTGCCAGCAGCTCTCAGGGATCTAATGAAAAACTGTTTTTT

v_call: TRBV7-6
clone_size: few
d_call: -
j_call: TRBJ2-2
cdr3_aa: CASSFIPTGVTGELFF
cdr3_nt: TGTGCCAGCAGCTTCATTCCAACGGGAGTGACCGGGGAGCTGTTTTTT

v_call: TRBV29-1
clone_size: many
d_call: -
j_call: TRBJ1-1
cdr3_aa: CSVQWGFTEAFF
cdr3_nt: TGCAGCGTCCAATGGGGTTTCACTGAAGCTTTCTTT

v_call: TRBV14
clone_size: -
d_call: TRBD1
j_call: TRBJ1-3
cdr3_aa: CASSPLPPDRAFGNTIYF
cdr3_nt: TGTGCCAGCAGCCCGTTGCCACCGGACAGGGCGTTTGGAAACACCATATATTTT

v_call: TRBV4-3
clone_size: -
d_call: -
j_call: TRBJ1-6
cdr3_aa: CASSQDYDSYNSPLHF
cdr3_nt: TGCGCCAGCAGCCAAGATTATGACTCCTATAATTCACCCCTCCACTTT

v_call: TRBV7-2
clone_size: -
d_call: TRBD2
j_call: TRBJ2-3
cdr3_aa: CASSLGLAGDSQYF
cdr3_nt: TGTGCCAGCAGCCTGGGACTAGCGGGGGATTCGCAGTATTTT

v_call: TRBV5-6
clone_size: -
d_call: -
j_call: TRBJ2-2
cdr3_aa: CASSLIGGYTGELFF
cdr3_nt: TGTGCCAGCAGCTTGATCGGGGGCTACACCGGGGAGCTGTTTTTT

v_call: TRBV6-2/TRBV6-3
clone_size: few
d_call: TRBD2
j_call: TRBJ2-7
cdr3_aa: CASTGTSHEQYF
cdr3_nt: TGTGCCAGCACCGGGACTAGCCACGAGCAGTACTTC

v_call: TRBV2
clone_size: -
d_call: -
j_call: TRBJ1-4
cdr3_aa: CASSERGNGKLFF
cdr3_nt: TGTGCCAGCAGTGAAAGGGGGAATGGAAAACTGTTTTTT

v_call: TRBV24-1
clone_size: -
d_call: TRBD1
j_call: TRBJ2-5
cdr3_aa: CATRGTGATQYF
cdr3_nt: TGTGCCACCAGGGGGACAGGTGCGACCCAGTACTTC

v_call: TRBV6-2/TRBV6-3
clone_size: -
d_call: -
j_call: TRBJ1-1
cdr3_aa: CASILVGMNTEAFF
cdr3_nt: TGTGCCAGCATCCTCGTCGGCATGAACACTGAAGCTTTCTTT

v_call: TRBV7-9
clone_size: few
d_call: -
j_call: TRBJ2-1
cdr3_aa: CASSVQGGPGSQFF
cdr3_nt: TGTGCCAGCAGCGTTCAGGGGGGCCCGGGTTCGCAGTTCTTC

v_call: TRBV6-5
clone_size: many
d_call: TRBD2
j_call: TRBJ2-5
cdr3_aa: CASSPAGGLGQTQYF
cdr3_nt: TGTGCCAGCAGTCCGGCGGGGGGGCTCGGCCAGACCCAGTACTTC

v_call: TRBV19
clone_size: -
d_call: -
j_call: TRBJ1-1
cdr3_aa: CASSNRGIMNTEAFF
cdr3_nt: TGTGCCAGTAGTAACAGAGGTATCATGAACACTGAAGCTTTCTTT

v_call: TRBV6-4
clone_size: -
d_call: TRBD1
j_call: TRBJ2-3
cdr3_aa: CASSAYGTGASSDTQYF
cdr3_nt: TGTGCCAGCAGCGCCTACGGGACAGGGGCCTCTTCAGATACGCAGTATTTT

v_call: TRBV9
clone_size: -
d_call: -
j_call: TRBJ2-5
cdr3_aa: CASSVMDSETQYF
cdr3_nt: TGTGCCAGCAGCGTGATGGACTCGGAGACCCAGTACTTC

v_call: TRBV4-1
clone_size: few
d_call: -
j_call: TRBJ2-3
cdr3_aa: CASSESDSYDTDTQYF
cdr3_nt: TGCGCCAGCAGCGAGTCAGACAGTTACGACACAGATACGCAGTATTTT

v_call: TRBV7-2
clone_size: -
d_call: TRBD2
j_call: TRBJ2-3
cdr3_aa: CASSLDPSSGRGTQYF
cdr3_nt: TGTGCCAGCAGCTTAGACCCCTCAAGCGGGAGAGGTACGCAGTATTTT

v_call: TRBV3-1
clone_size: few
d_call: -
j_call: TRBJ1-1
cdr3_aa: CASSQDFRLLNTEAFF
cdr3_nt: TGTGCCAGCAGCCAAGATTTTAGGCTCCTGAACACTGAAGCTTTCTTT